The source of this T cell receptor beta chain is a study of cytomegalovirus exposure and HLA in healthy donors. A word on this clone: Antigen specificity is unknown.

V was trimmed by 4 bases and J by 5 bases, leaving 7 bases between them. There are 12 residues in the CDR3. The germline V gene has CDR1 SNHLY and CDR2 FYNNEI. The PCR was carried out with 60 Vbeta primers and 13 Jbeta primers. The data were produced by immunoSEQ multiplex PCR, yet TCRdb's version contains in-frame clones alone and is incomplete. The repertoire holds approximately 130,000 clones, with approximately 87% as singletons. There were likely unrecorded immune exposures, though donors were nominally healthy when sampled. Study-wide findings and caveats: CMV serostatus was the sole immune exposure information available. A prior analysis recorded that most TCR beta V segments were productive about 90% or about 30% of the time. Several top significant clusters appeared, in a later analysis, to be linked to common viral pathogens.

The V gene is TRBV2, the J gene TRBJ2-3; the D is unclear. The receptor was derived from a middle-aged man in good health and CMV-seronegative. Sequenced: PBMCs. The CDR3 sequence: CASSGGGDTQYF. In DNA form, the CDR3 reads TGTGCCAGCAGTGGAGGCGGAGATACGCAGTATTTT. The whole variable domain, remainder taken from reference TRBV2 and TRBJ2-3, is EPEVTQTPSHQVTQMGQEVILRCVPISNHLYFYWYRQILGQKVEFLVSFYNNEISEKSEIFDDQFSVERPDGSNFTLKIRSTKLEDSAMYFCASSGGGDTQYFGPGTRLTVL.